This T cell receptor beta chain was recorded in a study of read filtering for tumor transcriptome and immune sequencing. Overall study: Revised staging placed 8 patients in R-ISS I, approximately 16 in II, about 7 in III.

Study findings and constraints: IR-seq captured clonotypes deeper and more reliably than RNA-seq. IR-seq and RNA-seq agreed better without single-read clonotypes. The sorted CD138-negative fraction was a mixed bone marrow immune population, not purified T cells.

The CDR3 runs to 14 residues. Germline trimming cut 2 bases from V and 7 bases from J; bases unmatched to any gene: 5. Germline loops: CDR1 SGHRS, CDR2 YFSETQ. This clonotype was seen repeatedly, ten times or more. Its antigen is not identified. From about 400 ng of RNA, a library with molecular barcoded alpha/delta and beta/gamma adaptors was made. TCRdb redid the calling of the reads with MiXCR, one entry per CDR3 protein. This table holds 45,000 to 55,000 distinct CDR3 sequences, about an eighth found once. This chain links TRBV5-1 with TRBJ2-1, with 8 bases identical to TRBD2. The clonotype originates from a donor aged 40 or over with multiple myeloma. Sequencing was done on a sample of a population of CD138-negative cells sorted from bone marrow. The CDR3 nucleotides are TGCGCCAGCAGCTTACCGGGACTAGTGAATGAGCAGTTCTTC. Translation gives CASSLPGLVNEQFF.